The 32 T cell receptor beta chains presented below share a single source sample, sequenced in a study of blood T cell repertoires in COVID-19. Libraries were prepared by immunoSEQ multiplex PCR; TCRdb keeps only in-frame clonotypes and omits some of them. The sample contains some 180,000 clones, about 83% of which appear only once. The sequenced material came from peripheral blood. The receptors derive from a woman in her 70s who had recovered from COVID-19.

The chain carries TRBV6-5 and TRBJ1-5; TRBD1 is a possible D gene (5 bases). The V and J ends lost 10 bases and 3 bases respectively, with 13 bases between them. Germline V CDR1 and CDR2: MNHEY, SVGAGI. There are 13 residues in the CDR3. The CDR3 loop is CATRAGDNQPQHF. In nucleotides, the CDR3 is TGTGCCACCAGGGCAGGTGACAATCAGCCCCAGCATTTT.

In its sample, this clone was seen a few times. The chain has TRBV5-1 and TRBJ2-1, with 10 bases fitting TRBD1. V lost 1 base to trimming and J lost 15 bases; unmatched junction nucleotides: 13. The CDR3 extends over 15 amino acids. The germline V gene has CDR1 SGHRS and CDR2 YFSETQ. CDR3: CASSLLGPETGGGFF. CDR3 DNA sequence: TGCGCCAGCAGCTTGTTGGGGCCAGAGACAGGGGGCGGGTTCTTC.

The chain employs TRBV5-1 and TRBJ2-5; tentatively, D is TRBD1 (6 bases). CDR1 and CDR2 from the germline V gene are SGHRS and YFSETQ. This CDR3 has 15 residues. Trimming took 0 bases from V and 5 from J, leaving 14 bases between them. CDR3 protein: CASSLGTGQYETQYF. Written as DNA, the CDR3 is TGCGCCAGCAGCTTGGGGACCGGACAGTATGAGACCCAGTACTTC.

The sample holds a few counts of this clone. The chain carries TRBV6-6 and TRBJ1-4, with 9 positions matching TRBD1. The CDR3 consists of 15 residues. Germline V gene sequence: CDR1 MNHNY, CDR2 SVGAGI (reference sequence). V lost 5 bases and J lost 2; bases outside the gene matches: 3. CDR3 loop: CASSKQGATNEKLFF. CDR3 sequence (DNA): TGTGCCAGCAGTAAACAGGGGGCTACTAATGAAAAACTGTTTTTT.

The rearrangement uses TRBV5-6 and TRBJ2-2; 9 bases agree with TRBD2. Germline CDR1 reads SGHDT; CDR2 reads YYEEEE. V shed 5 bases, J shed 1 base, and the junction held 3 bases outside the gene matches. This CDR3 has 15 residues. The CDR3 DNA reads as TGTGCCAGCAGGGCGGGAGGGGGGAACACCGGGGAGCTGTTTTTT. Encoded protein: CASRAGGGNTGELFF. Full variable domain (remainder filled in from reference TRBV5-6 and TRBJ2-2): DAGVTQSPTHLIKTRGQQVTLRCSPKSGHDTVSWYQQALGQGPQFIFQYYEEEERQRGNFPDRFSGHQFPNYSSELNVNALLLGDSALYLCASRAGGGNTGELFFGEGSRLTVL.

This chain joins TRBV19 and TRBJ1-2, with D perhaps TRBD1 (5 bases). The germline V gene has CDR1 LNHDA and CDR2 SQIVND (reference sequence). The CDR3 loop spans 18 amino acids. Between the trimmed V and J ends, which lost 0 bases and 6 bases, there was a span of 23 bases. CDR3 nucleotide sequence: TGTGCCAGTAGTATAGATCGGGCCAGGGAGGATTCGGGGGATGGCTACACCTTC. This encodes CASSIDRAREDSGDGYTF.

The chain recombines TRBV11-2 with TRBJ2-1; 13 bases match TRBD2. The germline V gene encodes CDR1 SGHAT and CDR2 FQNNGV. The length of the CDR3 is 15 residues. V was clipped by 5 bases and J by 7 bases; unmatched bases: 5. CDR3 residues: CASSPRGLAGNEQFF. The CDR3 bases are TGTGCCAGCAGCCCTAGGGGACTAGCGGGGAATGAGCAGTTCTTC. The full variable domain, in which reference TRBV11-2 and TRBJ2-1 provide the parts outside the CDR3, is EAGVAQSPRYKIIEKRQSVAFWCNPISGHATLYWYQQILGQGPKLLIQFQNNGVVDDSQLPKDRFSAERLKGVDSTLKIQPAKLEDSAVYLCASSPRGLAGNEQFFGPGTRLTVL.

The chain has TRBV9 and TRBJ2-7; D is possibly TRBD2 (5 bases). The CDR3 is 13 residues long. V dropped 0 bases and J dropped 6 bases, with 10 bases sitting between them. The germline gives CDR1 SGDLS, CDR2 YYNGEE. Here the CDR3 DNA reads TGTGCCAGCAGCGTAGGGCGGGTAGGCGAGCAGTACTTC. Translation: CASSVGRVGEQYF.

The rearrangement uses TRBV7-3 and TRBJ1-4, with D tentatively TRBD1 (6 bases). Germline V gene lookup returns CDR1 SGHTA and CDR2 FQGTGA. The CDR3 is 13 amino acids. V shed 5 bases and J shed 8 bases, with 12 bases lying between them. The CDR3 DNA follows: TGTGCCAGCAGCCCGGACAGAAACGAAAAACTGTTTTTT. It translates to CASSPDRNEKLFF.

CDR3 in DNA: TGTGCCACCGGGGGGGGGTTCGAGGCTTTCTTT. Its protein product is CATGGGFEAFF. The rearrangement links TRBV2 to TRBJ1-1, with D possibly TRBD1 on 5 matching bases. The germline V gene encodes CDR1 SNHLY and CDR2 FYNNEI. This CDR3 has 11 residues. With 10 bases removed from V and 11 bases from J, the gap between germline ends came to 17 bases.

This clone was detected only a few times. As DNA, the CDR3 is TGTGCCAGCAGTCCAGAGAACACTGAAGCTTTCTTT. It is translated as CASSPENTEAFF. The chain recombines TRBV2 with TRBJ1-1; D is unresolved. Germline loops: CDR1 SNHLY, CDR2 FYNNEI. Trimming removed 5 bases from V and 1 base from J, with 5 bases in between. The CDR3 is made up of 12 amino acids.

This chain joins TRBV9 and TRBJ2-3, with 8 bases matching TRBD1. CDR1 is SGDLS, CDR2 YYNGEE, per germline. This CDR3 has 16 amino acids. The ends lost 3 bases at V and 2 bases at J; junction bases unmatched: 8. Here the CDR3 DNA reads TGTGCCAGCAGCGAGGCGGGACAGGCGCACACAGATACGCAGTATTTT. As protein: CASSEAGQAHTDTQYF.

The V and J genes are TRBV3-1 (or the pseudogene TRBV3-2) and TRBJ1-4, with 7 bases that match TRBD1. The CDR3 is 18 amino acids. J lost 0 bases, V lost 0 bases, and 7 bases had no gene match. Germline V gene lookup returns CDR1 LGHDT and CDR2 YNNKEL (reference sequence). DNA of the CDR3: TGTGCCAGCAGCCAAGAAGGACGGACAGGCACAACTAATGAAAAACTGTTTTTT. Amino acid sequence: CASSQEGRTGTTNEKLFF.

The chain recombines TRBV7-2 with TRBJ2-4, with TRBD1 identical over 8 bases. Germline CDR1 and CDR2: SGHTA and FQGNSA. Trimming took 5 bases from V and 7 from J; bases not matched to a gene: 7. The CDR3 consists of 14 residues. In DNA, the CDR3 is TGTGCCAGCAGCCGTGACAGGGGTCCGAACATTCAGTACTTC. Protein: CASSRDRGPNIQYF.

This chain uses TRBV28 with TRBJ2-7; D is ambiguous. V dropped 1 base and J dropped 7 bases, with 8 bases sitting between them. CDR3 length equals 12 residues. Germline V gene lookup returns CDR1 MDHEN and CDR2 SYDVKM. The chain's CDR3 is CASSLFLREQYF. As DNA, the CDR3 is TGTGCCAGCAGTTTATTCCTCCGTGAGCAGTACTTC.

The chain uses TRBV30 and TRBJ2-1; 10 nucleotides align to TRBD2. The CDR3 is made up of 17 amino acids. Germline V gene lookup returns CDR1 GTSNPN and CDR2 SVGIG (reference sequence). The V segment lost 2 bases and the J segment 4 bases; nucleotides outside the gene matches: 11. Here the CDR3 reads CAWSSNLLAGAYNEQFF. The CDR3 DNA sequence: TGTGCCTGGAGTTCCAACCTCCTAGCGGGAGCATACAATGAGCAGTTCTTC.

The chain couples TRBV19 to TRBJ2-1; 10 positions match TRBD2. The germline V gene encodes CDR1 LNHDA and CDR2 SQIVND (reference sequence). The CDR3 contains 19 residues. The ends lost 8 bases at V and 3 bases at J; junction bases unmatched: 19. In nucleotides, the CDR3 is TGTGCCAGTCGGGTAGCGGGAGGCCGCCCCACACCAGACTACAATGAGCAGTTCTTC. It is translated as CASRVAGGRPTPDYNEQFF.

The chain links TRBV19 to TRBJ2-1; 7 bases agree with TRBD2. CDR3 length equals 16 residues. With V trimmed by 6 bases and J by 6 bases, 14 bases remained unmatched. From germline, CDR1 is LNHDA and CDR2 SQIVND (reference sequence). The chain's CDR3 is CASSSSGGSLANEQFF. The DNA for the CDR3 is TGTGCCAGTAGCTCCTCGGGCGGGAGTCTCGCCAATGAGCAGTTCTTC. The whole variable domain, remainder taken from reference TRBV19 and TRBJ2-1, is DGGITQSPKYLFRKEGQNVTLSCEQNLNHDAMYWYRQDPGQGLRLIYYSQIVNDFQKGDIAEGYSVSREKKESFPLTVTSAQKNPTAFYLCASSSSGGSLANEQFFGPGTRLTVL.

The rearrangement uses TRBV20-1 and TRBJ1-2; D is ambiguous. Germline CDR1 is DFQATT and CDR2 is SNEGSKA (reference sequence). V lost 3 bases and J lost 7, with 9 bases in between. The CDR3 is 11 residues long. CDR3 amino acids: CSASAAAGYTF. The CDR3 DNA sequence: TGCAGTGCTAGCGCAGCGGCTGGCTACACCTTC.

This clone occurred a few times. This chain uses TRBV4-3 with TRBJ1-1; the match to TRBD1 covers 8 bases. The CDR3 has 12 amino acids. J gave up 1 base and V 10 bases, and 2 bases lay outside the gene matches. Looked up from germline, CDR1 is LGHNA and CDR2 is YSLEER. The CDR3 nucleotides read TGCGCCACCAGGGGGCGGAACACTGAAGCTTTCTTT. This codes for CATRGRNTEAFF.

The chain carries TRBV6-2 or TRBV6-3 and TRBJ2-3; possible D gene TRBD2, 7 bases. CDR1 is MNHEY, CDR2 SVGEGT, per germline. CDR3 size: 16 residues. Trimming removed 6 bases from V and 4 bases from J, with 20 bases in between. This chain's CDR3 is CASSPRGGEISDTQYF. CDR3 DNA: TGTGCCAGCAGCCCCAGGGGAGGGGAGATCTCAGATACGCAGTATTTT.

This chain links TRBV9 with TRBJ2-5, with a tentative D call TRBD1 (6 bases). The germline V gene encodes CDR1 SGDLS and CDR2 YYNGEE. The V end was cut by 4 bases, the J end by 4 bases, with 23 bases between. CDR3 length: 17 amino acids. DNA for the CDR3: TGTGCCAGCAGCCCCTCATCGGGCAGGGGTGGGGGAGAGACCCAGTACTTC. This sequence encodes CASSPSSGRGGGETQYF.

V gene TRBV19 combines with J gene TRBJ1-1, with a tentative D call TRBD1 (6 bases). The length of the CDR3 is 13 residues. The V and J ends lost 5 bases and 3 bases respectively, with 10 bases between them. CDR1 LNHDA and CDR2 SQIVND come from the germline V gene (reference sequence). The chain's CDR3 is CASSVGQYTEAFF. The CDR3 DNA follows: TGTGCCAGTAGTGTTGGACAGTACACTGAAGCTTTCTTT.

The chain carries TRBV10-3 and TRBJ1-5; 9 positions agree with TRBD1. Germline CDR1 ENHRY, CDR2 SYGVKD. The junction had 3 bases not matched to a gene; V was cut back by 5 bases and J by 1 base. The CDR3 spans 15 residues. The CDR3 DNA follows: TGTGCCATCAGTACGGGACAGGGAAGCAATCAGCCCCAGCATTTT. Translated, it gives CAISTGQGSNQPQHF.

The genes are TRBV5-5 and TRBJ2-3; 7 bases map to TRBD1. The CDR3 consists of 15 residues. Germline CDR1 reads SGHKS; CDR2 reads YYEKEE (reference sequence). V shed 6 bases, J shed 11 bases, and the junction held 18 bases outside the gene matches. This CDR3 reads CASIPGTANHGGQYF. The CDR3 nucleotides are TGTGCCAGCATTCCCGGGACAGCAAACCATGGGGGGCAGTATTTT.

The chain carries TRBV5-1 and TRBJ1-4, with 7 bases lining up with TRBD1. Germline CDR1 is SGHRS and CDR2 is YFSETQ. CDR3 size: 18 residues. Trimming cost V 0 bases and J 6 bases; bases outside gene matches: 14. The CDR3 protein is CASSLGPRTGARDEKLFF. The CDR3 nucleotides read TGCGCCAGCAGCTTGGGGCCCCGCACAGGGGCCCGGGATGAAAAACTGTTTTTT.

The genes are TRBV7-9 and TRBJ1-4, with D unresolved. The V and J ends lost 7 bases and 8 bases respectively, with 14 bases between them. Germline CDR1 is SEHNR and CDR2 is FQNEAQ (reference sequence). There are 13 residues in the CDR3. The CDR3 reads CASTRGAGEKLFF. The CDR3 DNA is TGTGCCAGCACCCGGGGAGCCGGGGAAAAACTGTTTTTT.

The J gene is TRBJ2-5, the V gene TRBV5-1, with TRBD2 identical over 11 bases. Germline V lookup: CDR1 SGHRS, CDR2 YFSETQ. The CDR3 length is 17 residues. The V segment lost 0 bases and the J segment 3 bases; nucleotides outside the gene matches: 7. The CDR3 sequence is CASSLGGGTSGKETQYF. DNA for the CDR3: TGCGCCAGCAGCTTGGGGGGCGGGACTAGCGGAAAAGAGACCCAGTACTTC.

The gene calls are TRBV27 and TRBJ1-1; 8 bases agree with TRBD1. The germline CDR1 and CDR2 sequences are MNHEY and SMNVEV (reference sequence). This CDR3 has 14 residues. With V trimmed by 6 bases and J by 5 bases, 8 bases remained unmatched. CDR3 loop: CASSYSGDRTEAFF. The CDR3 region has the DNA TGTGCCAGCAGCTATTCAGGGGACAGGACTGAAGCTTTCTTT.

In DNA, the CDR3 is TGTGCCAGCTCACCACTGGGGCAGAACACTGAAGCTTTCTTT. Its translation: CASSPLGQNTEAFF. The gene calls are TRBV18 and TRBJ1-1; D is perhaps TRBD1 (5 bases). The length of the CDR3 is 14 residues. The V gene lost 1 base and the J gene lost 1 base, with 7 bases spanning the gap. Germline CDR1 reads KGHSH; CDR2 reads LQKENI.

This rearrangement joins TRBV12-3 or TRBV12-4 to TRBJ1-2, with 7 bases lining up with TRBD1. Trimming removed 5 bases from V and 2 bases from J; junction bases left unmatched: 2. The CDR3 is made up of 13 amino acids. CDR3 residues: CASSRGQNYGYTF. DNA for the CDR3: TGTGCCAGCAGTCGGGGACAGAACTATGGCTACACCTTC.

This clone was seen a single time. V and J are TRBV14 and TRBJ2-3; 9 bases agree with TRBD2. Germline V gene data show CDR1 as SGHDN and CDR2 as FVKESK. The CDR3 contains 15 residues. Trimming removed 4 bases from V and 6 bases from J; junction bases left unmatched: 8. The CDR3 nucleotides are TGTGCCAGCAGCCCCGGACTAGCGAGGGGGGATACGCAGTATTTT. This translates into CASSPGLARGDTQYF.